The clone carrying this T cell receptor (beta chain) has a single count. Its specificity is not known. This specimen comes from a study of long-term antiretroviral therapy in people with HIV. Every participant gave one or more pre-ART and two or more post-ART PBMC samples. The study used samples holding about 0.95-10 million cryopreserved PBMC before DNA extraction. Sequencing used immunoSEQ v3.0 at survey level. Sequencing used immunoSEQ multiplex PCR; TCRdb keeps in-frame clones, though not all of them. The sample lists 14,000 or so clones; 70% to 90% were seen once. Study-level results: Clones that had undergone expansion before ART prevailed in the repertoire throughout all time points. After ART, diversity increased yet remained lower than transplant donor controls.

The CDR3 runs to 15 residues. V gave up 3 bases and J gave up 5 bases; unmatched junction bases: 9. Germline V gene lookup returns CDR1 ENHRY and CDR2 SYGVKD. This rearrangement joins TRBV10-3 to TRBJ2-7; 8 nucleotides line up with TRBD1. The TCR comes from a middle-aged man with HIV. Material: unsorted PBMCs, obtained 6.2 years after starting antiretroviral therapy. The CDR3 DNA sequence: TGTGCCATCAGTGAAACAGGGGGGAGCGGCGACGAGCAGTACTTC. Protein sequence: CAISETGGSGDEQYF.